These 27 T cell receptor beta chains originate from one sample sequenced in a study of early T cells in non-severe SARS-CoV-2 infection. Via MiXCR, TCRdb re-called the 5' RACE reads, giving one row per CDR3 protein. The profile shows more than 70,000 distinct CDR3 sequences, about an eighth of them singletons. The sample was whole blood. Receptors originate from an adult who was a healthcare worker with PCR-confirmed SARS-CoV-2 infection or an uninfected control (not recorded which).

In its sample, this clonotype was seen a few times. The CDR3 region is CASSFHTTNYGYTF. CDR3 nucleotide sequence: TGTGCCAGCAGTTTCCACACAACTAACTATGGCTACACCTTC. This chain links TRBV28 with TRBJ1-2; D remains ambiguous. The germline V gene has CDR1 MDHEN and CDR2 SYDVKM. The CDR3 extends over 14 amino acids. The ends were cut back, 3 bases at V and 0 bases at J, with 8 bases in the middle.

The genes are TRBV28 and TRBJ2-3; 15 bases map to TRBD2. CDR1 MDHEN and CDR2 SYDVKM come from the germline V gene. Trimming cost V 3 bases and J 5 bases; bases outside gene matches: 12. The CDR3 has 19 amino acids. The CDR3 sequence is CASSFWTSGGAGGGDTQYF. The CDR3 DNA sequence: TGTGCCAGCAGTTTCTGGACTAGCGGGGGGGCTGGTGGAGGAGATACGCAGTATTTT.

This clonotype was counted only a few times. V usage is TRBV7-9 and J usage is TRBJ2-5, with D possibly TRBD1 on 5 matching bases. The CDR3 sequence is 14 residues long. Germline V gene sequence: CDR1 SEHNR, CDR2 FQNEAQ (reference sequence). V was pared by 4 bases and J by 5 bases, with 14 bases between. The chain's CDR3 is CASSSAWGLETQYF. The CDR3 DNA is TGTGCCAGCAGCTCGGCCTGGGGCTTGGAGACCCAGTACTTC.

This clonotype was found a few times. The chain is built from TRBV9 and TRBJ1-5, with D uncertain. The germline V gene encodes CDR1 SGDLS and CDR2 YYNGEE. The CDR3 is 13 residues long. The V end lost 1 base, the J end lost 1 base, and 3 bases lay between the germline ends. The CDR3 is CASSVYSNQPQHF. The CDR3 nucleotides read TGTGCCAGCAGCGTATACAGCAATCAGCCCCAGCATTTT.

There are a few counts of this clonotype. The chain is built from TRBV12-3 or TRBV12-4 and TRBJ1-4, with a tentative D call TRBD1 (6 bases). The CDR3 spans 15 residues. V was cut by 2 bases and J by 10 bases, with 17 bases left in between. The CDR3 spells CASSLSTGPPAKLFF. In DNA form, the CDR3 reads TGTGCCAGCAGTTTATCTACAGGGCCGCCTGCAAAACTGTTTTTT.

The J gene is TRBJ2-7, the V gene TRBV20-1; 10 nucleotides line up with TRBD2. The CDR3 sequence is 14 residues long. Losses at the gene ends were 6 bases for V and 6 bases for J; bases not matched to a gene: 11. Germline V lookup: CDR1 DFQATT, CDR2 SNEGSKA (reference sequence). This CDR3 is CSATWSGGATEQYF. As DNA, the CDR3 is TGCAGTGCCACTTGGAGCGGGGGGGCGACCGAGCAGTACTTC.

In this sample, this clonotype turned up a few times. The genes are TRBV29-1 and TRBJ2-3; TRBD1 aligns across 8 bases. This CDR3 is built from 14 residues. In germline, CDR1 is SQVTM, CDR2 ANQGSEA. The J segment lost 2 bases and the V segment lost 8 bases, leaving 9 bases of the junction unmatched. The CDR3 bases are TGCAGCTGGGAGGTGACAGGGGCCACAGATACGCAGTATTTT. This sequence encodes CSWEVTGATDTQYF.

The chain has TRBV28 and TRBJ2-7; D could derive from TRBD1 or TRBD2 (5 bases each). This CDR3 has 12 residues. Germline V gene data show CDR1 as MDHEN and CDR2 as SYDVKM. V was clipped by 6 bases and J by 5 bases, with 11 bases between them. The CDR3 here is CASSPGPHEQYF. In nucleotides, the CDR3 is TGTGCCAGCAGCCCGGGACCCCACGAGCAGTACTTC.

The V gene is TRBV6-1, the J gene TRBJ2-1; 8 nucleotides line up with TRBD2. The CDR3 contains 16 residues. Germline lookup yields CDR1 MNHNS and CDR2 SASEGT. V lost 3 bases to trimming and J lost 6 bases; unmatched junction nucleotides: 10. The chain's CDR3 is CASSEGSWRGVNEQFF. The CDR3 nucleotides read TGTGCCAGCAGTGAGGGTTCGTGGCGGGGGGTCAATGAGCAGTTCTTC.

The rearrangement links TRBV10-3 to TRBJ2-5, with D possibly TRBD1 on 5 matching bases. In germline, CDR1 is ENHRY, CDR2 SYGVKD. V dropped 3 bases and J dropped 2 bases, with 7 bases sitting between them. The CDR3 spans 13 residues. The CDR3 loop reads CAISDRVQETQYF. In DNA, the CDR3 is TGTGCCATCAGTGACAGGGTACAAGAGACCCAGTACTTC.

Ten or more counts support this clonotype. The chain uses TRBV2 and TRBJ2-7; TRBD2 is a possible D gene (5 bases). Trimming removed 1 base from V and 0 bases from J, with 10 bases in between. The length of the CDR3 is 15 residues. CDR1 SNHLY and CDR2 FYNNEI come from the germline V gene. CDR3 DNA sequence: TGTGCCAGCAGTGAAGAAGGAGGCCTCTCCTACGAGCAGTACTTC. Translated, it gives CASSEEGGLSYEQYF.

The chain employs TRBV30 and TRBJ1-3; a weak D match, TRBD1 (6 bases). V was trimmed by 3 bases and J by 4 bases, leaving 13 bases between them. Germline V gives CDR1 GTSNPN, CDR2 SVGIG (reference sequence). The CDR3 extends over 14 amino acids. The CDR3 sequence is CAWRTGTRGNTIYF. The CDR3 DNA is TGTGCCTGGAGAACCGGGACAAGGGGAAACACCATATATTTT.

This clonotype was detected ten times or more. The chain couples TRBV28 to TRBJ2-3; 9 bases are a match to TRBD2. The CDR3 sequence is 16 residues long. With V trimmed by 6 bases and J by 5 bases, 12 bases remained unmatched. Germline V lookup: CDR1 MDHEN, CDR2 SYDVKM. CDR3 amino acids: CASSSPGGGAVDTQYF. For the CDR3, the DNA is TGTGCCAGCAGCTCTCCGGGCGGGGGGGCGGTAGATACGCAGTATTTT.

The genes are TRBV12-3 or TRBV12-4 and TRBJ2-7; D perhaps matches TRBD1 (6 bases). The CDR3 consists of 15 residues. Trimming cost V 5 bases and J 0 bases, with 14 bases left between them. CDR3 in DNA: TGTGCCAGCAGTCCCCCCGGGGACACCTCCTACGAGCAGTACTTC. It specifies CASSPPGDTSYEQYF.

The V and J genes are TRBV29-1 and TRBJ2-5, with unresolved D. The CDR3 covers 12 residues. Trimming stripped 1 base from V and 1 base from J, with 4 bases between. In germline, CDR1 is SQVTM, CDR2 ANQGSEA. The CDR3 loop is CSVEGGQETQYF. The CDR3 DNA follows: TGCAGCGTTGAAGGGGGCCAAGAGACCCAGTACTTC.

The sample holds a few counts of this clonotype. This chain links TRBV28 with TRBJ2-3; 11 bases are a match to TRBD2. Germline V lookup: CDR1 MDHEN, CDR2 SYDVKM. The CDR3 length is 19 residues. Trimming took 5 bases from V and 10 from J; bases not matched to a gene: 23. The CDR3: CASSNPVHGLAGSNLAQYF. CDR3 nucleotides: TGTGCCAGCAGTAATCCGGTACATGGACTAGCGGGTAGTAATCTGGCGCAGTATTTT.

This clonotype was observed many times. The V and J genes are TRBV5-7 and TRBJ1-2, with 8 bases identical to TRBD1. TRBV5-7 has ORF status, its function being uncertain. Trimming took 4 bases from V and 6 from J; bases not matched to a gene: 5. This CDR3 is built from 13 residues. The CDR3 sequence: CASSPGQGNGYTF. The CDR3 nucleotides are TGTGCCAGCAGCCCCGGACAGGGAAATGGCTACACCTTC.

This clonotype was seen at least ten times. The gene calls are TRBV4-1 and TRBJ2-1; D unclear. Per germline, CDR1 MGHRA and CDR2 YSYEKL. The CDR3 is made up of 16 amino acids. Trimming left V 0 bases short and J 6 bases short, with 15 bases between. The CDR3 sequence: CASSQDPPGGFNEQFF. In nucleotides, the CDR3 is TGCGCCAGCAGCCAAGATCCTCCCGGCGGTTTCAATGAGCAGTTCTTC.

The V and J genes are TRBV30 and TRBJ2-5, with a weak D call TRBD2 (6 bases). This CDR3 contains 14 residues. CDR1 is GTSNPN and CDR2 is SVGIG in the germline V gene (reference sequence). V gave up 0 bases and J gave up 5 bases, with 13 bases separating them. CDR3 loop: CAWSVWSGRETQYF. The CDR3 DNA reads TGTGCCTGGAGTGTATGGTCAGGGAGGGAGACCCAGTACTTC.

This clonotype has ten or more counts. The chain is built from TRBV12-3 or TRBV12-4 and TRBJ2-2; D is unresolved. V was pared by 3 bases and J by 5 bases, with 4 bases between. This CDR3 contains 12 residues. This chain's CDR3 is CASSFRTGELFF. The CDR3 bases are TGTGCCAGCAGTTTTAGGACCGGGGAGCTGTTTTTT.

The chain is built from TRBV19 and TRBJ1-4, with unresolved D. V lost 3 bases, J lost 4 bases, and 9 bases lay in between. Germline-derived CDR1 and CDR2 are LNHDA and SQIVND (reference sequence). The CDR3 length is 14 residues. In DNA, the CDR3 is TGTGCCAGTAGTATTAGGAGGAATAATGAAAAACTGTTTTTT. This codes for CASSIRRNNEKLFF.

The J gene is TRBJ1-2, the V gene TRBV6-2 or TRBV6-3; D might be TRBD1 (6 bases). CDR1 and CDR2 (germline): MNHEY, SVGEGT. This CDR3 is built from 14 residues. Trimming pared 5 bases from V and 5 bases from J, leaving 15 bases between. This CDR3 reads CASSLSGTIYGYTF. CDR3 DNA sequence: TGTGCCAGCAGTCTATCAGGGACAATATATGGCTACACCTTC.

This chain connects TRBV7-9 to TRBJ2-2; 10 bases align to TRBD2. Looked up from germline, CDR1 is SEHNR and CDR2 is FQNEAQ (reference sequence). The CDR3 is made up of 14 amino acids. J was trimmed by 7 bases and V by 3 bases; bases with no gene match: 2. CDR3 loop: CASSFGTSVGELFF. The CDR3 coding sequence is TGTGCCAGCAGCTTTGGGACTAGCGTCGGGGAGCTGTTTTTT.

To note about this clonotype: Mismatch with germline at one junction end may stem from a read error. The chain links TRBV5-1 to TRBJ2-5; TRBD2 matches at 8 bases. This CDR3 contains 14 residues. Per the germline V gene, CDR1 is SGHRS and CDR2 is YFSETQ. This CDR3 is CVSSLRGDFETQYF. The CDR3 region has the DNA TGCGTCAGCAGCTTGCGGGGGGATTTCGAGACCCAGTACTTC.

This clonotype came up many times. The rearrangement uses TRBV27 and TRBJ1-6, with D possibly TRBD1 on 6 matching bases. The CDR3 runs 13 residues. Trimming stripped 5 bases from V and 13 bases from J, with 15 bases between. Germline CDR1 is MNHEY and CDR2 is SMNVEV (reference sequence). CDR3 protein: CASSLDRISPLHF. The CDR3 DNA reads as TGTGCCAGCAGTCTAGACAGGATCTCGCCCCTCCACTTT.

The chain employs TRBV20-1 and TRBJ2-1; D ambiguous. V was pared by 1 base and J by 7 bases, with 11 bases between. CDR3 length: 13 amino acids. The germline V gene has CDR1 DFQATT and CDR2 SNEGSKA (reference sequence). CDR3 coding DNA: TGCAGTGCTAGAGTTATCGTGGGTAATGAGCAGTTCTTC. Amino acid sequence: CSARVIVGNEQFF.

This clonotype was recorded a few times. The gene calls are TRBV6-1 and TRBJ1-1; D is ambiguous. The V end lost 3 bases, the J end lost 9 bases, and 11 bases lay between the germline ends. Germline-derived CDR1 and CDR2 are MNHNS and SASEGT. This CDR3 contains 12 residues. The CDR3 here is CASSEPSRQAFF. CDR3 coding DNA: TGTGCCAGCAGTGAGCCCTCCAGGCAAGCTTTCTTT.